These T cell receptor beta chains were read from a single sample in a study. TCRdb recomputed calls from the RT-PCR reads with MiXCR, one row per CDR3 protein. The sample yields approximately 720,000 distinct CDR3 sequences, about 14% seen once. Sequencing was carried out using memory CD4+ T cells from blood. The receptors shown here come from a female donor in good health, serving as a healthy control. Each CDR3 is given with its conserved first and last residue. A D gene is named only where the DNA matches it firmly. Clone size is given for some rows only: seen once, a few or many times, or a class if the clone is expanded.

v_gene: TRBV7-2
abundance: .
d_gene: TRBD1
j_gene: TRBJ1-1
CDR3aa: CASTVSRGTEAFF

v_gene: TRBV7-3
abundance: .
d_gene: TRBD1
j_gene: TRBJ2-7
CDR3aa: CASSLDRGASYEQYF

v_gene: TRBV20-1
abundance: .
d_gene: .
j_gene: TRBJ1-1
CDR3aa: CSARTWGREGEAFF

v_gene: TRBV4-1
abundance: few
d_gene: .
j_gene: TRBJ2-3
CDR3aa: CASTQGQGWSDTQYF

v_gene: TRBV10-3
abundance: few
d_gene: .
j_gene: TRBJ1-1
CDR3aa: CAISELTGTTEAFF

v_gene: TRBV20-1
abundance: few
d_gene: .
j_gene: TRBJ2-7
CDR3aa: CSARDRVGIGQYF

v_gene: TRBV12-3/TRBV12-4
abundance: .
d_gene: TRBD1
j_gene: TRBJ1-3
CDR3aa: CASSLQGAFSTIYF

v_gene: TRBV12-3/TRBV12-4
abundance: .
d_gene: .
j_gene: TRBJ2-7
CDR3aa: CASSPGSQEQYF

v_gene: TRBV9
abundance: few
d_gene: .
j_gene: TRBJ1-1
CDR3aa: CASSGPSTTGNTEAFF

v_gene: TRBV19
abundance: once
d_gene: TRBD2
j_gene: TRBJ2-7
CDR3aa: CASSPQGLAGAHSF

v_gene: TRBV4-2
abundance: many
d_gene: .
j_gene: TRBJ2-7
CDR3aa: CASSQNSMTVSYEQYF

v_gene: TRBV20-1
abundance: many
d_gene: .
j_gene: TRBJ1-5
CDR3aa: CSARMRGDQPQHF

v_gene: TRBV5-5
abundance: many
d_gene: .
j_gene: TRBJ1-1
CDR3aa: CASSLGVSMNTEAFF

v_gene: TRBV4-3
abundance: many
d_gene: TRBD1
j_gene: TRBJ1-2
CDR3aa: CASSQAGTGANYGYTF

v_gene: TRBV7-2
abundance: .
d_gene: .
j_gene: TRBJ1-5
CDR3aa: CASRPSVNQPQHF

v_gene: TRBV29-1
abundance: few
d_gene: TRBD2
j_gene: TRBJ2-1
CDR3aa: CSGLQGNGLAGAGGEQFF

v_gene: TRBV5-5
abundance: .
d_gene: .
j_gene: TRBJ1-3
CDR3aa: CASSLASGFGNTIYF

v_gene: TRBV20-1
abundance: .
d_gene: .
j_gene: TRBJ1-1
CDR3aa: CSASLHMNTEAFF

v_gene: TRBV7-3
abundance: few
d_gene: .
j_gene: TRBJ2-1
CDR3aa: CASSSLQDIGVGEQFF

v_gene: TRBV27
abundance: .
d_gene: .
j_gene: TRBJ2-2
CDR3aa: CASGRGTGELFF

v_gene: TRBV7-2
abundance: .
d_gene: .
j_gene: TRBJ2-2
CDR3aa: CASSFLDLGTGELFF

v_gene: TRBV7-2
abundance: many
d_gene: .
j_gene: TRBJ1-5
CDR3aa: CASSPQFNQPQHF

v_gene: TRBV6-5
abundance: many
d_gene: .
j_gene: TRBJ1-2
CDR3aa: CASSDDTEVYGYTF

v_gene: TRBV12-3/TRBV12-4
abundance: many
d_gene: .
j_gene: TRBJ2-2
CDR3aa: CASSPGTGTGELFF

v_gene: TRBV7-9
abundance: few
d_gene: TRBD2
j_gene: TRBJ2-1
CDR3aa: CASSLGGGSEQFF

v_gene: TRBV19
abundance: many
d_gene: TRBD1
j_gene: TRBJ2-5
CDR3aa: CASTPTGTGYQETQYF

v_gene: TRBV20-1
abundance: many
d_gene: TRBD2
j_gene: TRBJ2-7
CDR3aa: CSARGTSGGAGYEQYF

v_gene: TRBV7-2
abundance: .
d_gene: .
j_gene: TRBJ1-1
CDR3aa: CASSLLPRQDTEAFF

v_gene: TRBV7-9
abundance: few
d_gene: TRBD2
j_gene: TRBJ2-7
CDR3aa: CASSSTFVAGQSYEQYF

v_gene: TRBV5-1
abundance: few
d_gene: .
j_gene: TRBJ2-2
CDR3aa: CASGVTTNSNTGELFF

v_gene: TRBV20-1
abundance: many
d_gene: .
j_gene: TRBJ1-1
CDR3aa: CSAAGTYTEAFF

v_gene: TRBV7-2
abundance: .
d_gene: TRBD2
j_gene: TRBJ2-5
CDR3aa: CASSPRGPESGVVGETQYF

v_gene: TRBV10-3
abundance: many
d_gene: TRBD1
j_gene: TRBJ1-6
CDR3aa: CAISEGGTGNSPLHF

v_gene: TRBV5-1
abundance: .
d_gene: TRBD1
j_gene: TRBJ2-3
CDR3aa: CASSSQGQGAGTDTQYF

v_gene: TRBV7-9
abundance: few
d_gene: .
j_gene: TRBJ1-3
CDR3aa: CASSYTGGGNTIYF

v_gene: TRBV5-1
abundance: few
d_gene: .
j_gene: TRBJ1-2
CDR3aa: CASTMTSSSMSYTF

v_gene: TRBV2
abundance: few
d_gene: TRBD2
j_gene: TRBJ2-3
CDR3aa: CASRPQAGGVPPHF

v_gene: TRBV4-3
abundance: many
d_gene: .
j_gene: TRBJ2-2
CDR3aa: CASSQEAASGELFF

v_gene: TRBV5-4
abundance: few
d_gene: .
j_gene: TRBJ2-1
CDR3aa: CASSRQGGRGTYNEQFF

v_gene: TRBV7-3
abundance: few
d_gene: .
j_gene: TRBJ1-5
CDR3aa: CASAGSSNQPQHF

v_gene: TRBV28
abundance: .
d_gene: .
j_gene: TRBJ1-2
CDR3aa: CASSLYAANYGYTF

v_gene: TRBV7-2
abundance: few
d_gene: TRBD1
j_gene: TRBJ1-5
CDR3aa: CASSPWTGRDQPQHF

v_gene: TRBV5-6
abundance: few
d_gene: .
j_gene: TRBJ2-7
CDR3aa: CASAKTGGYEQYF

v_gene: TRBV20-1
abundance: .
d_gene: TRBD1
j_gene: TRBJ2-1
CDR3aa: CSAPKQGADEQFF

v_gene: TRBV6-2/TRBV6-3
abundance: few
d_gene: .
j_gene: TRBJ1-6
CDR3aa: CASVQAGPYNSPLHF

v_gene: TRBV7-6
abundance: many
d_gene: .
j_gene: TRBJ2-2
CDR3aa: CASSPLQGKNTGELFF

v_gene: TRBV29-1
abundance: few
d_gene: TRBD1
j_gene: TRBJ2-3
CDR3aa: CSVGQGSTDTQYF

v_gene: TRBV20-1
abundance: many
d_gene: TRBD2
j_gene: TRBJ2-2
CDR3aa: CSAVAGGSTGELFF

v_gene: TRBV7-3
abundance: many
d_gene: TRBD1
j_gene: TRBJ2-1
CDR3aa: CASSPPGQEYNEQFF

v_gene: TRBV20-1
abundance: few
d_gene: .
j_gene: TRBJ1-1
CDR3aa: CSATGRTNTEAFF

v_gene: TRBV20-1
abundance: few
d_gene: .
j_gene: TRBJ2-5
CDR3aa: CSARDYQETQYF

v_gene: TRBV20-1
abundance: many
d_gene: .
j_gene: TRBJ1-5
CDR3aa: CSAREWTGNQPQHF